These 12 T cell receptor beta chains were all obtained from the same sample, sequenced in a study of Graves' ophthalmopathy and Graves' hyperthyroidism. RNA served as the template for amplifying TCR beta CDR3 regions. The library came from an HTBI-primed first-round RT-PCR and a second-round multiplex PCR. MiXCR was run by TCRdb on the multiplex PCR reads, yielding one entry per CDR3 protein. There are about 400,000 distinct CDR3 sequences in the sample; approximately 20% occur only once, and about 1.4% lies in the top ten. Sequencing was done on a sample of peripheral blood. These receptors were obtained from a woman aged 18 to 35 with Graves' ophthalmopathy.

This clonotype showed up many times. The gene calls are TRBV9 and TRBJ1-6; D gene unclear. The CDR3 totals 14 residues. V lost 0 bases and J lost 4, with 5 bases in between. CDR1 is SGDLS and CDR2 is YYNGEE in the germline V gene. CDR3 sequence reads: CASSVEAYNSPLHF. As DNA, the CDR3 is TGTGCCAGCAGCGTAGAGGCATATAATTCACCCCTCCACTTT.

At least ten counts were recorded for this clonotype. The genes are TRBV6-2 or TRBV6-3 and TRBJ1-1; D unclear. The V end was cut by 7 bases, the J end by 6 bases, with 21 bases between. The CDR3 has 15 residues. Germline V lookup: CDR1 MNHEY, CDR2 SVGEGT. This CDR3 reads CASTRPGTLGAEAFF. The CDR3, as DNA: TGTGCCAGCACCAGACCGGGCACTCTAGGCGCTGAAGCTTTCTTT.

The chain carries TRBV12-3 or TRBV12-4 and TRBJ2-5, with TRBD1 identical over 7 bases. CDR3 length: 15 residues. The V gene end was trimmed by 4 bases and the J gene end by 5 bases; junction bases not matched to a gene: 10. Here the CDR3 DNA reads TGTGCCAGCAGTTCCGGACGACAGGGTAGCGAGACCCAGTACTTC. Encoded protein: CASSSGRQGSETQYF.

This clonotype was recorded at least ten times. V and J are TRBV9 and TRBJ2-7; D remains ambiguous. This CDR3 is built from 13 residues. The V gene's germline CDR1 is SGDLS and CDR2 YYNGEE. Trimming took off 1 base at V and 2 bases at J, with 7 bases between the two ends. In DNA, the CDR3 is TGTGCCAGCAGCGTAACAGATGCCTACGAGCAGTACTTC. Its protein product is CASSVTDAYEQYF.

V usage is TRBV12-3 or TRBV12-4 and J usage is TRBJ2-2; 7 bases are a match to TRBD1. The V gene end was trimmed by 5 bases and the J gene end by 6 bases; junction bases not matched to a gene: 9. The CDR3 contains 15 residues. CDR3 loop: CASSNELTGAGELFF. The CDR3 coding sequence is TGTGCCAGCAGTAACGAGCTAACAGGGGCCGGGGAGCTGTTTTTT.

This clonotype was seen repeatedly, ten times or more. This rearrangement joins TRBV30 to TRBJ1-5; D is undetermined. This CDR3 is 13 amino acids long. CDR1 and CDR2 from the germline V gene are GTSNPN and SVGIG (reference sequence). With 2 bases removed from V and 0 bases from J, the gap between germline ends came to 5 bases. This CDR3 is CAWSKNSNQPQHF. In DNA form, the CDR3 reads TGTGCCTGGAGTAAAAATAGCAATCAGCCCCAGCATTTT.

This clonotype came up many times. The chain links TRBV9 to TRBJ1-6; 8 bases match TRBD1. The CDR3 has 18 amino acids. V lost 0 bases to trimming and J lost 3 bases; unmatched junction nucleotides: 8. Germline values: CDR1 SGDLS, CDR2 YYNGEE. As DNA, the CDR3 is TGTGCCAGCAGCGTAGCTCTCCCAGGACAGGGCTATAATTCACCCCTCCACTTT. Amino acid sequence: CASSVALPGQGYNSPLHF.

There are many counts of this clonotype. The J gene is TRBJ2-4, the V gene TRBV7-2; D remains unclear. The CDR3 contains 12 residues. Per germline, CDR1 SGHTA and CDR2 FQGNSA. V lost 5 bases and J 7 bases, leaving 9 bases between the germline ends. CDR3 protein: CASSLLGNIQYF. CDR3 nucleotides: TGTGCCAGCAGCCTGCTGGGGAACATTCAGTACTTC.

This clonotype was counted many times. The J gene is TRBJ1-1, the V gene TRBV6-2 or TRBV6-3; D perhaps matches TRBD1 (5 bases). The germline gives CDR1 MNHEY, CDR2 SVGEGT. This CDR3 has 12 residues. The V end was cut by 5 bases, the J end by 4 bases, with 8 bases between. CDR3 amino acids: CASSQGATEAFF. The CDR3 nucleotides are TGTGCCAGCAGTCAGGGAGCCACTGAAGCTTTCTTT.

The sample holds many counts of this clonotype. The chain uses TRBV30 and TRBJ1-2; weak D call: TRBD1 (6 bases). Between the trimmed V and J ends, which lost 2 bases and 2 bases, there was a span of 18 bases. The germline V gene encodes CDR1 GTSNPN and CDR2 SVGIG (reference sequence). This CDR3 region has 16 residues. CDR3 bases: TGTGCCTGGAGTCCGTTCATGGCAGGGGAGAACTATGGCTACACCTTC. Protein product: CAWSPFMAGENYGYTF.

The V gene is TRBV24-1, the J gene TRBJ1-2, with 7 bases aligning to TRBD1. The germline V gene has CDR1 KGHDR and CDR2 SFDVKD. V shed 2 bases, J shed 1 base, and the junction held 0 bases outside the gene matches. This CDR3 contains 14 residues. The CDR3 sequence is CATSDWDSNYGYTF. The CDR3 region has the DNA TGTGCCACCAGTGATTGGGACAGTAACTATGGCTACACCTTC.

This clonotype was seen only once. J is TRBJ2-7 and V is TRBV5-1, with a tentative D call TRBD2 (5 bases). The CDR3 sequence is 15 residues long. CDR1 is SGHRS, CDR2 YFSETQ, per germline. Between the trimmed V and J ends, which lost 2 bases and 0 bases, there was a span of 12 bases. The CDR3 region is CASSFDGGPSYEQYF. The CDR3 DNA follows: TGCGCCAGCAGCTTTGACGGAGGACCCTCCTACGAGCAGTACTTC.